This T cell receptor (beta chain) was captured in a study of CD8 T cells in ankylosing spondylitis. Whole-study findings and limits: Characteristic, it appeared, of ankylosing spondylitis blood was a TCR beta motif of roughly 8 highly homologous variants. Disease-linked clones reportedly concentrated significantly in matched ankylosing spondylitis synovial fluid. Reactive arthritis synovial fluid and blood previously showed some of these motif variants. Disease-linked clones had a CD8+ phenotype and relatively low frequency in peripheral blood.

TCRdb passed the 5' RACE reads through MiXCR, listing each CDR3 protein once. The table shows around 330,000 distinct CDR3 sequences, with under 14% occurring only once. This clonotype was seen a handful of times. Its antigen remains unknown. This sequence originates from a female donor with ankylosing spondylitis or in good health (not recorded which). The sequenced sample consisted of blood, either unsorted or a sorted T cell fraction (not recorded which).

CDR3 DNA: TGTGCCAGCAGCTTGAAGGGATCCGGGGAGCTGTTTTTT. Amino acids: CASSLKGSGELFF. The V call is TRBV5-4, the J call TRBJ2-2; D gene uncertain. This CDR3 is built from 13 residues. In germline, CDR1 is SGHNT, CDR2 YYREEE (reference sequence). V lost 1 base, J lost 6 bases, and 7 bases lay in between.